This T cell receptor beta chain was obtained from a study of blood T cells in healthy people across ages (dated by TCRdb to between 2015 and 2016). A note on the overall study: In model experiments, template switching captured roughly one uniquely barcoded TCR beta cDNA molecule for every two T cells. The study measured age-related changes in TCR beta repertoire diversity using deep sequencing normalized with unique cDNA molecular identifiers. Four age groups were formed from the donors: young (average roughly 16 years), middle-aged (approximately 41), aged (approximately 60) and long-lived (approximately 78). To avoid experimental bias, donors of different ages were spread randomly across the sequencing lanes. The study analyzed two additional independent replicas of 1 million unique cDNA reads from the same blood draw for two donors, one aged 18 to 29 and one aged 80 or older.

The sample holds a few counts of this clonotype. It has no known antigen specificity. Qualities for individual bases were not recorded, and no much larger clone is one base off. The research as a whole found: As age increased, observed TCR beta diversity per million T cells dropped in a roughly linear way, and a significant reduction was already evident by age 40. The percentage of naive T cells measured by flow cytometry correlated strongly with observed TCR beta diversity. Compared with the aged group, the long-lived group had more naive CD4+ T cells, fewer expanded clones and increased TCR diversity, suggesting age selection. Estimates of total diversity based on one million sequenced T cells were regarded as lower bounds and as underestimates. Conclusive comparison of naive and antigen-experienced compartments was prevented by the profiling of bulk unsorted PBMCs. The CMV infection status of donors was not known, potentially confounding age-related changes in expanded clonotypes.

Donors were under 40 systemically healthy Caucasian individuals from Russia aged roughly 6 to 100 years. Each donor gave around 9.8 milliliters of peripheral blood, collected into EDTA-treated Vacutainer tubes. PBMCs were isolated by Ficoll-Paque density-gradient centrifugation, with at least 6.5 million obtained per sample. Total RNA was extracted from PBMCs with Trizol reagent, with at least 6 micrograms obtained per sample. For every donor, flow cytometry on a PBMC aliquot measured the percentage of naive CD45RAhigh/CD27high T cells. Library method: 5' RACE. The reads were generated on an Illumina HiSeq 2500. The second PCR ran for roughly 7 to 12 cycles and used a J-beta primer mix along with a sample-barcoded 5' primer. Each TCR beta cDNA molecule received a unique molecular identifier from a template-switch 5' adaptor carrying 12 random nucleotides. Each sample yielded at least 3 million CDR3-containing paired-end reads. The Mint cDNA synthesis kit, primed by a TRBC-specific oligonucleotide, was used to synthesize first-strand cDNA from all RNA. After uracil-DNA glycosylase treatment, a first 18-cycle PCR used universal primers M1SS and BC2_uni_R on all cDNA. Turning to the authors' computational methods: For normalization, 1 million high-quality reads were randomly selected from each sample, with every read carrying a distinct molecular identifier. Reads with shared molecular identifiers were discarded instead of being binned into consensus sequences. CDR3 identification, clonotype clustering and error correction used MiTCR with a Q25 quality threshold and the strictest error-elimination algorithm. A nonparametric unseen species model with Euler transformation was used to estimate a lower bound on total TCR beta diversity. TCRdb took the public reads, trimmed them with fastp at Q25, ran MiXCR for clone calling and kept in-frame beta chains. Identical CDR3 proteins give one entry, which carries the most common genes and DNA. The V and J calls were determined by TCRdb, not by the authors. The sample table shows about 1.7 million distinct CDR3 sequences, and 28% are seen once. The ten largest account for 7.7% of the sample.

CDR1 and CDR2 are drawn from the germline V gene: MDHEN, SYDVKM. Including cysteine and phenylalanine, the CDR3 has 12 amino acids. Only the CDR3 DNA is retained, 36 bases long and in frame from the first base. Relative to germline, V is missing 10 bases and J is missing 3 bases, with 5 bases of the junction outside any gene match. The receptor comes from a woman between 25 and 40 years old in good health. The chain employs TRBV28 and TRBJ2-7; TRBD2 aligns with 8 central bases. Sequenced material: blood. The DNA sequence follows: TGTGCCACCACGACTAGCGTCTACGAGCAGTACTTC. This codes for CATTTSVYEQYF.